A selection of T cell receptor beta chains follows, all from one sample in a study of blood T cell repertoires in COVID-19. This table comes from immunoSEQ multiplex PCR, and its TCRdb copy is limited to in-frame clones, with some not included. The sample contains approximately 190,000 clones, about 82% of which appear only once. Sequencing used peripheral blood. The source of these receptors is a woman aged 25-40 years with acute or convalescent COVID-19. Each CDR3 is given with its conserved first and last residue. A D gene is named only where the DNA matches it firmly. Clone size is shown for a subset of rows, as once, few, many or a class of expanded clone.

j_gene: TRBJ2-5; v_gene: TRBV11-2; d_gene: TRBD2; abundance: .; CDR3nt: TGTGCCAGCAGCCTGGGGACTAGCGGCAAGGAGACCCAGTACTTC; CDR3aa: CASSLGTSGKETQYF
j_gene: TRBJ2-7; v_gene: TRBV28; d_gene: .; abundance: .; CDR3nt: TGTGCCAGCAGTGCGCAGACTAGACCCTCCTACGAGCAGTACTTC; CDR3aa: CASSAQTRPSYEQYF
j_gene: TRBJ1-1; v_gene: TRBV4-2; d_gene: .; abundance: .; CDR3nt: TGTGCCAGCAGCCGAGGAGGAAGCACTGAAGCTTTCTTT; CDR3aa: CASSRGGSTEAFF
j_gene: TRBJ2-7; v_gene: TRBV15; d_gene: TRBD1; abundance: .; CDR3nt: TGTGCCACCAGCAGGGGGACAGGGGTGGCCTACGAGCAGTACTTC; CDR3aa: CATSRGTGVAYEQYF
j_gene: TRBJ1-2; v_gene: TRBV10-3; d_gene: TRBD1; abundance: .; CDR3nt: TGTGCCATCACTGCAGGGGGCGCAGGGGGCTACACCTTC; CDR3aa: CAITAGGAGGYTF
j_gene: TRBJ2-7; v_gene: TRBV6-2/TRBV6-3; d_gene: TRBD1; abundance: .; CDR3nt: TGTGCCAGCAGTTACATCGGACAGGGGACCTACGAGCAGTACTTC; CDR3aa: CASSYIGQGTYEQYF
j_gene: TRBJ1-2; v_gene: TRBV4-1; d_gene: .; abundance: .; CDR3nt: TGCGCCAGCAGCCAAGTGGGAGGGCAGGGCTACACCTTC; CDR3aa: CASSQVGGQGYTF
j_gene: TRBJ2-1; v_gene: TRBV6-2/TRBV6-3; d_gene: .; abundance: .; CDR3nt: TGTGCCAGCAGTAGGTCGATGGACAGGAGGGGAGATGAGCAGTTCTTC; CDR3aa: CASSRSMDRRGDEQFF
j_gene: TRBJ1-3; v_gene: TRBV15; d_gene: TRBD1; abundance: .; CDR3nt: TGTGCCACCAGCAGGGGACAGGGGGCTGGAAACACCATATATTTT; CDR3aa: CATSRGQGAGNTIYF
j_gene: TRBJ1-2; v_gene: TRBV24-1; d_gene: TRBD1; abundance: .; CDR3nt: TGTGCCACCACAGCGCGGACAGGGGGGTTTTTCGGGAACTATGGCTACACCTTC; CDR3aa: CATTARTGGFFGNYGYTF
j_gene: TRBJ2-2; v_gene: TRBV13; d_gene: .; abundance: .; CDR3nt: TGTGCCAGCAGCTTAGTAGGGGCCTCGAACACCGGGGAGCTGTTTTTT; CDR3aa: CASSLVGASNTGELFF
j_gene: TRBJ2-7; v_gene: TRBV27; d_gene: .; abundance: .; CDR3nt: TGTGCCAGCAGCGGAGGGTCTCGGGAGCAGTACTTC; CDR3aa: CASSGGSREQYF
j_gene: TRBJ2-4; v_gene: TRBV6-5; d_gene: .; abundance: once; CDR3nt: TGTGCCAGCATTGGGCAGTTACTAGCCAAAAACATTCAGTACTTC; CDR3aa: CASIGQLLAKNIQYF
j_gene: TRBJ1-2; v_gene: TRBV10-2; d_gene: .; abundance: .; CDR3nt: TGCGCCAGCAGCCCACAACCAAACTATGGCTACACCTTC; CDR3aa: CASSPQPNYGYTF
j_gene: TRBJ1-2; v_gene: TRBV28; d_gene: .; abundance: .; CDR3nt: TGTGCCAGCATTGAAGGGCGGGTTATGAGGGGCTACACCTTC; CDR3aa: CASIEGRVMRGYTF
j_gene: TRBJ1-2; v_gene: TRBV24-1; d_gene: .; abundance: .; CDR3nt: TGTGCCACCAGTGATTTCCAGGGGGGCTACACCTTC; CDR3aa: CATSDFQGGYTF
j_gene: TRBJ1-2; v_gene: TRBV10-3; d_gene: .; abundance: .; CDR3nt: TGTGCCATCAGCGGATACTCTAGTCAGGGCCATTATGGCTACACCTTC; CDR3aa: CAISGYSSQGHYGYTF
j_gene: TRBJ2-7; v_gene: TRBV28; d_gene: .; abundance: .; CDR3nt: TGTGCCAGCAGCCGGGGGTCATTCTACGAGCAGTACTTC; CDR3aa: CASSRGSFYEQYF
j_gene: TRBJ1-3; v_gene: TRBV5-1; d_gene: .; abundance: .; CDR3nt: TGCGCCAGCAGCGAACAGGTCTCTGGAAACACCATATATTTT; CDR3aa: CASSEQVSGNTIYF
j_gene: TRBJ2-3; v_gene: TRBV5-4; d_gene: TRBD2; abundance: .; CDR3nt: TGTGCCAGCAGCCTTATAGCGGGGGGTGTATTTGGTCGCACAGATACGCAGTATTTT; CDR3aa: CASSLIAGGVFGRTDTQYF
j_gene: TRBJ2-2; v_gene: TRBV6-1; d_gene: .; abundance: .; CDR3nt: TGTGCCAGCAGTGAGTGGATGGAGGCTGGCGGGGAGCTGTTTTTT; CDR3aa: CASSEWMEAGGELFF
j_gene: TRBJ2-3; v_gene: TRBV24-1; d_gene: TRBD2; abundance: .; CDR3nt: TGTGCCACCAGTGACCAGACTAGCGGGAGATTGGATACGCAGTATTTT; CDR3aa: CATSDQTSGRLDTQYF
j_gene: TRBJ1-4; v_gene: TRBV24-1; d_gene: TRBD1; abundance: .; CDR3nt: TGTGCCACCAGTGAACCGGGACAGGGGAGTGAAAAACTGTTTTTT; CDR3aa: CATSEPGQGSEKLFF
j_gene: TRBJ2-5; v_gene: TRBV15; d_gene: TRBD1; abundance: .; CDR3nt: TGTGCCACCAGCAGAGGCACAGGGGTGGAGACCCAGTACTTC; CDR3aa: CATSRGTGVETQYF
j_gene: TRBJ1-1; v_gene: TRBV14; d_gene: .; abundance: once; CDR3nt: TGTGCCAGCAGCCCAGGGGCTCGCACTGAAGCTTTCTTT; CDR3aa: CASSPGARTEAFF
j_gene: TRBJ2-7; v_gene: TRBV2; d_gene: .; abundance: .; CDR3nt: TGTGCCAGCAGTGAGGGGCAGGGGAAGTCATACGAGCAGTACTTC; CDR3aa: CASSEGQGKSYEQYF
j_gene: TRBJ1-1; v_gene: TRBV7-8; d_gene: .; abundance: .; CDR3nt: TGTGCCAGCAGCTTAGCTCGCTTTGGGCGCGAAGCTTTCTTT; CDR3aa: CASSLARFGREAFF
j_gene: TRBJ1-1; v_gene: TRBV5-4; d_gene: TRBD1; abundance: .; CDR3nt: TGTGCCAGCAGCTTCGGACAGGAGGGGTACACTGAAGCTTTCTTT; CDR3aa: CASSFGQEGYTEAFF
j_gene: TRBJ2-7; v_gene: TRBV5-4; d_gene: .; abundance: .; CDR3nt: TGTGCCAGCAGCCATCAGGGGCCCGCCTACGAGCAGTACTTC; CDR3aa: CASSHQGPAYEQYF
j_gene: TRBJ1-1; v_gene: TRBV4-2; d_gene: .; abundance: .; CDR3nt: TGTGCCAGCAGCCCCGAGACAGGTATGAACACTGAAGCTTTCTTT; CDR3aa: CASSPETGMNTEAFF
j_gene: TRBJ1-2; v_gene: TRBV6-6; d_gene: .; abundance: .; CDR3nt: TGTGCCAGCAGTTGGGGGAGGGACTATGGCTACACCTTC; CDR3aa: CASSWGRDYGYTF
j_gene: TRBJ2-7; v_gene: TRBV28; d_gene: TRBD2; abundance: .; CDR3nt: TGTGCCAGCAGTTCCCTAGCGGTCTTCTACGAGCAGTACTTC; CDR3aa: CASSSLAVFYEQYF
j_gene: TRBJ2-2; v_gene: TRBV6-1; d_gene: .; abundance: .; CDR3nt: TGTGCCAGCAGTGAGCTAGGCCCCGGGGAGCTGTTTTTT; CDR3aa: CASSELGPGELFF
j_gene: TRBJ1-2; v_gene: TRBV27; d_gene: TRBD1; abundance: .; CDR3nt: TGTGCCAGCAGTACCGGGACAGGGTCCTATGGCTACACCTTC; CDR3aa: CASSTGTGSYGYTF
j_gene: TRBJ2-6; v_gene: TRBV3-1/TRBV3-2; d_gene: TRBD1; abundance: .; CDR3nt: TGTGCCAGCAGCCAAGCCAGGACAGGGGGCGCTTCTGGGGCCAACGTCCTGACTTTC; CDR3aa: CASSQARTGGASGANVLTF
j_gene: TRBJ1-5; v_gene: TRBV21-1; d_gene: .; abundance: .; CDR3nt: TGTGCCAGCAGCAAACGGGGGATGGAAAGCAATCAGCCCCAGCATTTT; CDR3aa: CASSKRGMESNQPQHF
j_gene: TRBJ1-4; v_gene: TRBV5-4; d_gene: TRBD1; abundance: .; CDR3nt: TGTGCCAGCAGCTTGGCCCCGGGACAGCGTAATGAAAAACTGTTTTTT; CDR3aa: CASSLAPGQRNEKLFF
j_gene: TRBJ2-3; v_gene: TRBV19; d_gene: TRBD1; abundance: .; CDR3nt: TGTGCCAGTAGTACGGGACAGGGGGTGGGCACAGATACGCAGTATTTT; CDR3aa: CASSTGQGVGTDTQYF
j_gene: TRBJ2-1; v_gene: TRBV11-2; d_gene: TRBD2; abundance: .; CDR3nt: TGTGCCAGCAGCTTAATACTAGCGGGGGAGCAGTTCTTC; CDR3aa: CASSLILAGEQFF
j_gene: TRBJ1-5; v_gene: TRBV6-2/TRBV6-3; d_gene: .; abundance: .; CDR3nt: TGTGCCAGCAGTTACTCAGGGGGTAGCAATCAGCCCCAGCATTTT; CDR3aa: CASSYSGGSNQPQHF
j_gene: TRBJ1-2; v_gene: TRBV27; d_gene: .; abundance: .; CDR3nt: TGTGCCAGCAGTTTATCCGCTGGATTCAGGGAAGGCTACACCTTC; CDR3aa: CASSLSAGFREGYTF
j_gene: TRBJ2-2; v_gene: TRBV7-9; d_gene: .; abundance: .; CDR3nt: TGTGCCAGCAGCTTAGGGCAGGGGATCGGTACCGGGGAGCTGTTTTTT; CDR3aa: CASSLGQGIGTGELFF
j_gene: TRBJ2-5; v_gene: TRBV28; d_gene: .; abundance: .; CDR3nt: TGTGCCAGCAGCTTGACAGAGCAAGAGACCCAGTACTTC; CDR3aa: CASSLTEQETQYF
j_gene: TRBJ1-2; v_gene: TRBV28; d_gene: TRBD1; abundance: .; CDR3nt: TGTGCCAGCATTTACAGGGGAGCACGAGGCTACACCTTC; CDR3aa: CASIYRGARGYTF
j_gene: TRBJ1-2; v_gene: TRBV7-9; d_gene: .; abundance: .; CDR3nt: TGTGCCAGCAGCTCGGTCACCATATCCTATGGCTACACCTTC; CDR3aa: CASSSVTISYGYTF
j_gene: TRBJ1-1; v_gene: TRBV18; d_gene: .; abundance: .; CDR3nt: TGTGCCAGCTCACTGTCCAGGAACACTGAAGCTTTCTTT; CDR3aa: CASSLSRNTEAFF